The 32 T cell receptor beta chains in this list originate from one sample, sequenced in a study of blood T cell repertoires in COVID-19. Generated by immunoSEQ multiplex PCR, the TCRdb table keeps only in-frame clones and is missing some. The sample contains around 330,000 clones, roughly nine tenths of which appear only once. The sample was PBMCs or T cells enriched from blood (not recorded which). These receptors came from a man between 60 and 75 years old who had recovered from COVID-19.

The CDR3 is CASSLVELPGANVLTF. CDR3 nucleotides: TGTGCCAGCAGCTTAGTAGAACTCCCTGGGGCCAACGTCCTGACTTTC. The chain carries TRBV7-9 and TRBJ2-6; D gene uncertain. Per germline, CDR1 SEHNR and CDR2 FQNEAQ (reference sequence). The CDR3 runs 16 residues. Trimming took 1 base from V and 2 from J, leaving 9 bases between them.

This rearrangement joins TRBV27 to TRBJ2-1; tentatively, D is TRBD1 (6 bases). Germline values: CDR1 MNHEY, CDR2 SMNVEV (reference sequence). The CDR3 runs to 12 residues. Trimming cost V 2 bases and J 9 bases, with 8 bases left between them. The CDR3 DNA sequence: TGTGCCAGCAGTTTAGCCAGGGGTGAGCAGTTCTTC. Translation: CASSLARGEQFF.

The chain carries TRBV11-3 and TRBJ2-3; the D gene is possibly TRBD2 (6 bases). This CDR3 region has 16 residues. Trimming took 1 base from V and 0 from J, leaving 11 bases between them. Germline assignment: CDR1 SGHNT and CDR2 YENEEA. Here the CDR3 DNA reads TGTGCCAGCAGCTTAGGAACTAGCTCGAGCACAGATACGCAGTATTTT. Translated, it gives CASSLGTSSSTDTQYF.

This clone was detected only a few times. The chain links TRBV30 to TRBJ2-5; 7 bases are a match to TRBD1. The CDR3 has 14 amino acids. Germline values: CDR1 GTSNPN, CDR2 SVGIG (reference sequence). Trimming took 3 bases from V and 2 from J; bases not matched to a gene: 6. CDR3 residues: CAWRGTVRQETQYF. The CDR3 DNA sequence: TGTGCCTGGAGAGGGACAGTCCGTCAAGAGACCCAGTACTTC.

The chain uses TRBV27 and TRBJ2-7; D is undetermined. Germline CDR1 reads MNHEY; CDR2 reads SMNVEV (reference sequence). The length of the CDR3 is 13 residues. V gave up 3 bases and J gave up 6 bases, with 12 bases separating them. CDR3 amino acids: CASSFMSWSEQYF. The DNA of the CDR3 is TGTGCCAGCAGTTTCATGAGCTGGTCCGAGCAGTACTTC.

The V gene is TRBV28, the J gene TRBJ1-1; TRBD1 aligns across 7 bases. J gave up 1 base and V 2 bases, and 4 bases lay outside the gene matches. The V gene's germline CDR1 is MDHEN and CDR2 SYDVKM. CDR3 size: 15 residues. The CDR3 protein is CASSLGGQQNTEAFF. CDR3 nucleotides: TGTGCCAGCAGTTTAGGGGGACAGCAGAACACTGAAGCTTTCTTT. Full variable domain (rest looked up from reference TRBV28 and TRBJ1-1): DVKVTQSSRYLVKRTGEKVFLECVQDMDHENMFWYRQDPGLGLRLIYFSYDVKMKEKGDIPEGYSVSREKKERFSLILESASTNQTSMYLCASSLGGQQNTEAFFGQGTRLTVV.

J is TRBJ2-3 and V is TRBV30; the match to TRBD2 covers 9 bases. The CDR3 is made up of 17 amino acids. Germline lookup yields CDR1 GTSNPN and CDR2 SVGIG (reference sequence). Trimming at V came to 0 bases and at J to 0 bases, leaving 7 bases not matched to a gene. The CDR3 protein is CAWSVGGGGSSTDTQYF. In DNA form, the CDR3 reads TGTGCCTGGAGTGTCGGCGGGGGGGGGTCTAGCACAGATACGCAGTATTTT.

The genes are TRBV10-1 and TRBJ2-1, with a tentative D call TRBD2 (6 bases). The length of the CDR3 is 15 residues. Trimming took off 0 bases at V and 5 bases at J, with 11 bases between the two ends. The germline V gene has CDR1 WNHNN and CDR2 SYGVQD (reference sequence). The CDR3 nucleotides read TGCGCCAGCAGTGAGTCTAGGGGACTTCACAATGAGCAGTTCTTC. Translating it yields CASSESRGLHNEQFF.

The chain carries TRBV5-1 and TRBJ1-4, with D possibly being TRBD1 (6 bases). The CDR3 contains 15 residues. The germline gives CDR1 SGHRS, CDR2 YFSETQ. V shed 0 bases and J shed 7 bases, with 13 bases lying between them. The CDR3 DNA sequence: TGCGCCAGCAGCTTGGAACAGGGTAGACGTGAAAAACTGTTTTTT. The encoded protein is CASSLEQGRREKLFF.

The chain combines TRBV10-2 with TRBJ2-7; tentatively, D is TRBD1 (5 bases). Looked up from germline, CDR1 is WSHSY and CDR2 is SAAADI. There are 12 residues in the CDR3. V lost 4 bases and J 3 bases, leaving 7 bases between the germline ends. CDR3 residues: CASSVQVYEQYF. The CDR3 DNA reads TGCGCCAGCAGTGTACAGGTCTACGAGCAGTACTTC.

The chain joins TRBV5-1 to TRBJ2-2; 7 bases line up with TRBD1. V was clipped by 2 bases and J by 4 bases; unmatched bases: 5. CDR1 and CDR2 from the germline V gene are SGHRS and YFSETQ. This CDR3 spans 15 amino acids. CDR3 bases: TGCGCCAGCAGCTTCAGACAGGGCCTCACCGGGGAGCTGTTTTTT. Its translation is CASSFRQGLTGELFF.

V usage is TRBV28 and J usage is TRBJ1-2, with D hard to call. This CDR3 comprises 12 residues. V lost 6 bases, J lost 9 bases, and 14 bases lay in between. The germline V gene has CDR1 MDHEN and CDR2 SYDVKM. The CDR3 loop reads CASSERELSYTF. CDR3 in DNA: TGTGCCAGCAGCGAGAGGGAATTGAGCTACACCTTC.

The gene calls are TRBV7-2 and TRBJ2-7, with a possible D match to TRBD1 (5 bases). The CDR3 runs to 13 residues. Germline V gene lookup returns CDR1 SGHTA and CDR2 FQGNSA. Trimming stripped 5 bases from V and 9 bases from J, with 17 bases between. CDR3 sequence reads: CASSRGHGVGQYF. DNA of the CDR3: TGTGCCAGCAGCAGAGGACACGGAGTTGGGCAGTACTTC.

This clone appeared once. This chain uses TRBV5-4 with TRBJ1-6, with 9 nucleotides matching TRBD1. The CDR3 loop spans 15 amino acids. V was clipped by 2 bases and J by 10 bases; unmatched bases: 7. CDR1 and CDR2 from the germline V gene are SGHNT and YYREEE (reference sequence). The CDR3 spells CASSFAGQGQSPLHF. CDR3 nucleotides: TGTGCCAGCAGCTTCGCAGGACAGGGGCAATCACCCCTCCACTTT.

The chain couples TRBV7-9 to TRBJ2-5, with 7 bases identical to TRBD1. The CDR3 totals 14 residues. The germline gives CDR1 SEHNR, CDR2 FQNEAQ (reference sequence). Trimming cost V 5 bases and J 0 bases; bases outside gene matches: 3. CDR3 nucleotides: TGTGCCAGCAGCCCACAGGGGTACCAAGAGACCCAGTACTTC. Its protein product is CASSPQGYQETQYF.

This clone was recorded once. The V call is TRBV10-1, the J call TRBJ1-1, with D possibly TRBD1 on 6 matching bases. V was clipped by 3 bases and J by 8 bases, with 10 bases between them. CDR1 and CDR2 (germline): WNHNN, SYGVQD (reference sequence). This CDR3 has 12 residues. The CDR3 loop reads CASSDLGTEAFF. The CDR3, as DNA: TGCGCCAGCAGTGACTTAGGGACAGAAGCTTTCTTT.

The chain carries TRBV6-1 and TRBJ1-2; D is uncertain. Between the trimmed V and J ends, which lost 0 bases and 5 bases, there was a span of 4 bases. The CDR3 consists of 12 residues. CDR1 and CDR2 from the germline V gene are MNHNS and SASEGT. The CDR3 spells CASSEAGYGYTF. The CDR3, as DNA: TGTGCCAGCAGTGAAGCCGGGTATGGCTACACCTTC.

This clone was recorded a few times. V usage is TRBV6-6 and J usage is TRBJ2-2; TRBD1 aligns across 11 bases. Germline assignment: CDR1 MNHNY and CDR2 SVGAGI (reference sequence). The CDR3 loop spans 19 amino acids. With 5 bases clipped from V and 6 bases from J, the junction kept 17 bases outside the gene matches. DNA for the CDR3: TGTGCCAGCAGTCGGCCCCGATCAGGGACAGGGGGATCCTCCGGGGAGCTGTTTTTT. Protein sequence: CASSRPRSGTGGSSGELFF.

The count of this clone is one. In nucleotides, the CDR3 is TGTGCCAGCAGCCCGGCTAGAATGAGTAATGAGCAGTTCTTC. It translates to CASSPARMSNEQFF. The J gene is TRBJ2-1, the V gene TRBV7-3; unclear D gene. Trimming took 5 bases from V and 7 from J, leaving 15 bases between them. The CDR3 covers 14 residues. In germline, CDR1 is SGHTA, CDR2 FQGTGA.

The chain links TRBV5-1 to TRBJ2-7; 9 bases are shared with TRBD2. The V and J ends lost 4 bases and 2 bases, in that order; junction bases with no gene match: 1. Germline V gene data show CDR1 as SGHRS and CDR2 as YFSETQ. The CDR3 covers 13 residues. The CDR3: CASSGTSPYEQYF. The CDR3, as DNA: TGCGCCAGCAGCGGGACTAGCCCCTACGAGCAGTACTTC.

This chain joins TRBV11-3 and TRBJ1-1; D call uncertain. Per the germline V gene, CDR1 is SGHNT and CDR2 is YENEEA. Trimming took off 2 bases at V and 5 bases at J, with 15 bases between the two ends. This CDR3 comprises 15 residues. The CDR3 region has the DNA TGTGCCAGCAGCTTATCATCCGTCCTCGAGACTGAAGCTTTCTTT. This encodes CASSLSSVLETEAFF.

This chain connects TRBV19 to TRBJ1-5; D is unresolved. V was shortened by 5 bases and J by 1 base, with 9 bases between the two germline ends. The CDR3 has 14 residues. Per germline, CDR1 LNHDA and CDR2 SQIVND (reference sequence). The CDR3 loop is CASSPGGSNQPQHF. CDR3 bases: TGTGCCAGTAGTCCAGGCGGGAGCAATCAGCCCCAGCATTTT.

The chain joins TRBV4-1 to TRBJ2-1; 9 bases fit TRBD2. V shed 1 base, J shed 0 bases, and the junction held 10 bases outside the gene matches. The CDR3 sequence is 19 residues long. Per the germline V gene, CDR1 is MGHRA and CDR2 is YSYEKL. CDR3 nucleotides: TGCGCCAGCAGCCAAGGCCCTAGCGGGGCGTCGAGCTCCTACAATGAGCAGTTCTTC. Its translation: CASSQGPSGASSSYNEQFF.

This chain links TRBV6-5 with TRBJ2-7; 7 bases fit TRBD1. The ends lost 3 bases at V and 1 base at J; junction bases unmatched: 9. This CDR3 has 16 amino acids. CDR1 and CDR2 from the germline V gene are MNHEY and SVGAGI. The CDR3 loop is CASSYRQGEGSYEQYF. In DNA form, the CDR3 reads TGTGCCAGCAGTTATAGACAGGGAGAAGGGTCCTACGAGCAGTACTTC.

The V gene is TRBV4-1, the J gene TRBJ2-3; 11 nucleotides line up with TRBD2. The CDR3 covers 17 residues. Germline V gives CDR1 MGHRA, CDR2 YSYEKL. J was trimmed by 0 bases and V by 0 bases; bases with no gene match: 2. The CDR3 here is CASSQDGTSGSTDTQYF. The DNA for the CDR3 is TGCGCCAGCAGCCAAGATGGGACTAGCGGCAGCACAGATACGCAGTATTTT.

This sequence joins TRBV29-1 and TRBJ1-1; 7 bases are a match to TRBD1. The CDR3 contains 18 residues. Germline loops: CDR1 SQVTM, CDR2 ANQGSEA. V trimming: 7 bases; J trimming: 0 bases; junction bases outside the gene matches: 20. This CDR3 is CSGSKDRARGFMNTEAFF. The CDR3 bases are TGCAGCGGTTCGAAAGACAGGGCTCGAGGATTTATGAACACTGAAGCTTTCTTT. The complete variable domain, with remaining parts taken from reference TRBV29-1 and TRBJ1-1, reads SAVISQKPSRDICQRGTSLTIQCQVDSQVTMMFWYRQQPGQSLTLIATANQGSEATYESGFVIDKFPISRPNLTFSTLTVSNMSPEDSSIYLCSGSKDRARGFMNTEAFFGQGTRLTVV.

This chain connects TRBV24-1 to TRBJ1-2; D ambiguous. Deletions cut 2 bases from V and 5 bases from J, with 5 bases between. Germline CDR1 is KGHDR and CDR2 is SFDVKD. The CDR3 consists of 12 residues. CDR3 sequence: CATSDSSYGYTF. The CDR3 DNA follows: TGTGCCACCAGTGATTCCAGTTATGGCTACACCTTC.

V gene TRBV24-1 combines with J gene TRBJ2-2, with D tentatively TRBD2 (6 bases). V was cut by 5 bases and J by 4 bases, with 10 bases left in between. Germline-derived CDR1 and CDR2 are KGHDR and SFDVKD. This CDR3 contains 14 residues. This chain's CDR3 is CATSVSGGTGELFF. As DNA, the CDR3 is TGTGCCACCAGTGTTTCCGGGGGCACCGGGGAGCTGTTTTTT.

The V gene is TRBV19, the J gene TRBJ1-5; 9 positions agree with TRBD1. The germline V gene has CDR1 LNHDA and CDR2 SQIVND (reference sequence). The junction had 19 bases not matched to a gene; V was cut back by 6 bases and J by 4 bases. The CDR3 contains 19 residues. CDR3 DNA sequence: TGTGCCAGTAGCGCGATTGGAGGGACAGGGACTTTTAGAAATCAGCCCCAGCATTTT. It specifies CASSAIGGTGTFRNQPQHF. Together with reference TRBV19 and TRBJ1-5, the CDR3 gives the full variable domain: DGGITQSPKYLFRKEGQNVTLSCEQNLNHDAMYWYRQDPGQGLRLIYYSQIVNDFQKGDIAEGYSVSREKKESFPLTVTSAQKNPTAFYLCASSAIGGTGTFRNQPQHFGDGTRLSIL.

CDR3 coding DNA: TGCACCAGCAGCCAAGGGGTGCGGGAGGGGCGCCGCACAGATACGCAGTATTTT. Translating gives CTSSQGVREGRRTDTQYF. This chain links TRBV1 with TRBJ2-3; the table's D call, TRBD2, was not checked against the DNA. TRBV1 constitutes a pseudogene. The CDR3 sequence is 18 residues long.

The chain links TRBV5-1 to TRBJ2-3; 11 nucleotides align to TRBD1. This CDR3 region has 15 residues. The germline CDR1 and CDR2 sequences are SGHRS and YFSETQ. V lost 4 bases to trimming and J lost 3 bases; unmatched junction nucleotides: 4. The CDR3 loop reads CASSTGQGATDTQYF. The CDR3 DNA follows: TGCGCCAGCAGCACCGGACAGGGGGCAACAGATACGCAGTATTTT.

The chain has TRBV19 and TRBJ2-5; perhaps TRBD1 as D (6 bases). The germline gives CDR1 LNHDA, CDR2 SQIVND (reference sequence). With 6 bases removed from V and 5 bases from J, the gap between germline ends came to 16 bases. CDR3 size: 14 residues. The CDR3 nucleotides are TGTGCCAGTAGCCCCCGAGGGGGAAGGGAGACCCAGTACTTC. Amino acid sequence: CASSPRGGRETQYF.